This T cell receptor (beta chain) was profiled in a study of CD8 T cells in ankylosing spondylitis (dated by TCRdb to 2015 to 2018). In terms of the full investigation: The study profiled T cell receptor beta repertoires in healthy donors and ankylosing spondylitis patients to find disease-linked TCR variants. Peripheral blood was sampled, and synovial fluid was additionally collected from ankylosing spondylitis patients. The whole study cohort included 108 healthy donors and 25 ankylosing spondylitis patients.

Reads for this sample came from an Illumina HiSeq 2500. Quantitative 5'-RACE with molecular barcodes was the method used to prepare the TCR beta libraries. The original methods were these. A new computational method based on a probabilistic model of VDJ rearrangement was used to identify disease-linked TCR variants. Through fastp at Q25 and MiXCR, TCRdb rebuilt clones from the public reads, retaining in-frame beta chains. Duplicate CDR3 protein sequences are folded into a single record with the most common DNA and genes. None of the V and J calls come from the authors' own analysis; TCRdb made them. Across this sample there are hundreds of thousands of distinct CDR3 sequences, with roughly 10% seen only once. The ten top clones hold just over 0.5% of the sample. This clonotype was detected only a few times. This clone's antigen is unknown. Base qualities were left out, and no much larger clone turns up one base away.

Broader findings and caveats from the paper: According to the report, matched synovial fluid samples from ankylosing spondylitis patients were significantly enriched for the disease-linked clones. A TCR beta motif made up of several highly homologous amino acid variants appeared to be characteristic of blood from ankylosing spondylitis patients. Some motif variants had previously been reported in the synovial fluid and blood of reactive arthritis patients, which suggests shared mechanisms of disease initiation. The disease-linked clones showed a CD8+ phenotype and occurred at relatively low frequencies in peripheral blood.

Including the terminal cysteine and phenylalanine, the CDR3 comprises 15 residues. Left in the record is the CDR3 DNA by itself, 45 bases read in frame from the first base. V is cut by 3 bases and J by 4 bases, and the space between the germline ends is 16 bases. From a lookup of the germline V gene (reference sequence), CDR1 and CDR2 are DFQATT and SNEGSKA. The origin of this receptor is a male donor with ankylosing spondylitis. Sequencing used blood, either unsorted or a sorted T cell fraction (not recorded which). Recombination joined TRBV20-1 with TRBJ2-1; TRBD2 might be the D gene, on 5 matching bases. The nucleotide sequence is given as TGCAGTGCTAGGGAATGGAGGACCAGATACAATGAGCAGTTCTTC. The resulting protein is CSAREWRTRYNEQFF.